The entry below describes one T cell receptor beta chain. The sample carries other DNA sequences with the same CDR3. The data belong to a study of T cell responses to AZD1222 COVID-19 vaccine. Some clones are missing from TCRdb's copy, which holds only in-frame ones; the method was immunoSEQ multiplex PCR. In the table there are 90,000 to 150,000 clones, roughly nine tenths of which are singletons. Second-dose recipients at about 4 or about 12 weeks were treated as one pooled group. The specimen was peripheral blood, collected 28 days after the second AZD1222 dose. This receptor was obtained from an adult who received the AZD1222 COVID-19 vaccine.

DNA of the CDR3: TGCGCCAGCAGTTTCACAGGGGGAAATGAAAAACTGTTTTTT. Translated: CASSFTGGNEKLFF. The chain is built from TRBV5-1 and TRBJ1-4; 8 bases are shared with TRBD1. The CDR3 consists of 14 residues. V gave up 5 bases and J gave up 5 bases; unmatched junction bases: 5. CDR1 and CDR2 (germline): SGHRS, YFSETQ.